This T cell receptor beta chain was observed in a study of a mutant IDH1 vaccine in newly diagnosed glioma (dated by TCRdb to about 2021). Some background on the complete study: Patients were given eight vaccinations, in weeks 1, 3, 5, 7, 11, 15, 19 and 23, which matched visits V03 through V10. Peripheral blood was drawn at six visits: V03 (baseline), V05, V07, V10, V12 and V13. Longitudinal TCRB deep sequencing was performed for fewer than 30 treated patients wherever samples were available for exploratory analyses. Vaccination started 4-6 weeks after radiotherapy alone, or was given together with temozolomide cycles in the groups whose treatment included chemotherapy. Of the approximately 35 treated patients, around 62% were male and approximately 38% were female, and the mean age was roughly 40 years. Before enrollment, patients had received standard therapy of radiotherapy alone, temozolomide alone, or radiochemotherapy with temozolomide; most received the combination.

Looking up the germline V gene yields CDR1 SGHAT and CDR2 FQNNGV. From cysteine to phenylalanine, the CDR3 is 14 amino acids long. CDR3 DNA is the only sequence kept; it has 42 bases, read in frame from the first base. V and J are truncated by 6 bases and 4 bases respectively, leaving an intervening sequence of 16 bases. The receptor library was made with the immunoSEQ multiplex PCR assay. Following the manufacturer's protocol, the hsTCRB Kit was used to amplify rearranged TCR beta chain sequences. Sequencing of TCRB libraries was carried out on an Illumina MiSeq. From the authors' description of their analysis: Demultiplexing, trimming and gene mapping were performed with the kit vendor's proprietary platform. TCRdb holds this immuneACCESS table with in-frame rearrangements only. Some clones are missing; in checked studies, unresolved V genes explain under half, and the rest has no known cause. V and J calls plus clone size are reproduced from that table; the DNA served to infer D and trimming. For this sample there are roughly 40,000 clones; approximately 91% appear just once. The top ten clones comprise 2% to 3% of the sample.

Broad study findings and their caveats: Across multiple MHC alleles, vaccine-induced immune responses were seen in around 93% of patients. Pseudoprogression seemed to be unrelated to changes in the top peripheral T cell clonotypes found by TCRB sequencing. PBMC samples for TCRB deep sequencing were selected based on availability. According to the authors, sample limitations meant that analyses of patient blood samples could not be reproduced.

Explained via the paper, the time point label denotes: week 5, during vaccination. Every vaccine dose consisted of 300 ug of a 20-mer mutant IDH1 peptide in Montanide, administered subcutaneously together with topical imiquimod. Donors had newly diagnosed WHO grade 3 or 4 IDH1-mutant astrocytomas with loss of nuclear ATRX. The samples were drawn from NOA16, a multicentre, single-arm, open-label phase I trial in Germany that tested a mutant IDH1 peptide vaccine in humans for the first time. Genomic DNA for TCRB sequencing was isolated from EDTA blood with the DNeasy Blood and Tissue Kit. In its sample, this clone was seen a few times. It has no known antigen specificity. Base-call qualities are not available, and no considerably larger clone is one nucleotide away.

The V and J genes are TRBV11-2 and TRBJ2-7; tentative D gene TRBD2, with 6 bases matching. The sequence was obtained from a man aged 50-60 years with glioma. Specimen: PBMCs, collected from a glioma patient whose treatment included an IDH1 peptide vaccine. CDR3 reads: CASSSASGGYEQYF. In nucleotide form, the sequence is TGTGCCAGCAGTTCCGCCTCCGGGGGTTACGAGCAGTACTTC.